Sequencing of this T cell receptor beta chain was carried out in a study of blood T cell repertoires in COVID-19. The wider study: Acute and convalescent COVID-19 specimens originated in the United States, Italy and Spain. PBMCs, B-cell-depleted T cells, or T cells provided the cDNA or gDNA that made up the material.

Per the original data handling: Reference gene primer amplification in the assay estimated nucleated cell counts. Assay: immunoSEQ multiplex PCR; the TCRdb copy retains only in-frame clones and omits some. V and J calls and clone size are copied from that table; D and trimming were computed from the DNA. The table lists roughly 100,000 clones, less than 85% of them singletons, with around 15% in the top ten. Trimming took off 6 bases at V and 2 bases at J, with 13 bases between the two ends. This CDR3 region has 14 residues. Germline assignment: CDR1 LNHNV and CDR2 YYDKDF (reference sequence). Input material: peripheral blood. The chain combines TRBV15 with TRBJ2-5; possible D gene TRBD1, 5 bases. The receptor comes from a woman in her fifties or sixties with acute or convalescent COVID-19. CDR3 in DNA: TGTGCCACCAGGGTGGGGCAGGCACAAGAGACCCAGTACTTC. Amino acids: CATRVGQAQETQYF.